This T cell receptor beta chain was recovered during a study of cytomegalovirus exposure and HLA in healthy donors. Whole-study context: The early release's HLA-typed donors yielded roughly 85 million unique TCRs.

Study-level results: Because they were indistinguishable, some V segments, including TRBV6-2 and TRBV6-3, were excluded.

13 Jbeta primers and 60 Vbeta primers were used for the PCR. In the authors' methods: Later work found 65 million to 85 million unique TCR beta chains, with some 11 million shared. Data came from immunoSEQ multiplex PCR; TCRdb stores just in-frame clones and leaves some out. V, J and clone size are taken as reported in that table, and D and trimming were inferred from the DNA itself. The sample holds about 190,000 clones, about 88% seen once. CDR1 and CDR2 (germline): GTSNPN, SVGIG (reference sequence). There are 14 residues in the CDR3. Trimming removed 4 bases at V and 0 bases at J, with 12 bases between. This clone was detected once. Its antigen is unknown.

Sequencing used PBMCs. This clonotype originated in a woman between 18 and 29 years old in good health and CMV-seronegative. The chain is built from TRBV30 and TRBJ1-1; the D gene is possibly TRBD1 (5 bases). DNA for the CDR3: TGTGCCTGGAACCTACAGGACATGAACACTGAAGCTTTCTTT. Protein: CAWNLQDMNTEAFF.